This T cell receptor beta chain was obtained from a study of T cells in localized non-small cell lung cancer. Generated by immunoSEQ multiplex PCR, the TCRdb table keeps only in-frame clones and is missing some. Seen here are about 72,000 clones, 84% observed once, and the top ten hold less than 15%. The V and J ends lost 1 base and 4 bases respectively, with 11 bases between them. Germline V gene sequence: CDR1 SGHRS, CDR2 YFSETQ. This CDR3 spans 14 amino acids. Study-wide results and caveats: Heterogeneity stays possible, as sequencing covered only one tumor region. Uninvolved adjacent lung had more T cell clonality than any other tissue, topping tumor. When the top 100 tumor clones were examined, a median approximately 59 of them also appeared in the adjacent lung, which was paired and uninvolved.

About this clone itself: Its antigen is not identified.

This receptor was obtained from a female donor at least 60 years old with stage I lung adenocarcinoma. The chain joins TRBV5-1 to TRBJ1-2, with D tentatively TRBD1 (5 bases). The specimen was peripheral blood, collected before any cancer treatment. The DNA for the CDR3 is TGCGCCAGCAGCTTGTTTCAGGGAGGCTATGGCTACACCTTC. Protein: CASSLFQGGYGYTF.